This passage covers 21 T cell receptor beta chains from one sample sequenced in a study of blood T cell repertoires in COVID-19 (TCRdb year 2020). Library creation used the immunoSEQ multiplex PCR assay. TCRdb holds this immuneACCESS table with in-frame rearrangements only. Some clones are missing; in checked studies, unresolved V genes explain under half, and the rest has no known cause. Here the sample has 250,000 to 300,000 clones; roughly 88% occur a single time. About 1.9% of the sample rests with the top ten. The sequenced sample was PBMCs or T cells enriched from blood (not recorded which). Receptors originate from a woman between 50 and 59 years old who had recovered from COVID-19.

J is TRBJ2-2 and V is TRBV6-2 or TRBV6-3, with 7 bases lining up with TRBD2. The ends lost 0 bases at V and 5 bases at J; junction bases unmatched: 9. Germline V gives CDR1 MNHEY, CDR2 SVGEGT. The CDR3 consists of 17 residues. The CDR3 DNA reads TGTGCCAGCAGTTACTCGATGTCTAGCGGAAGAACCGGGGAGCTGTTTTTT. This encodes CASSYSMSSGRTGELFF.

The chain is built from TRBV3-1 (or the pseudogene TRBV3-2) and TRBJ1-4; D is ambiguous. Germline V gene data show CDR1 as LGHDT and CDR2 as YNNKEL (reference sequence). Trimming took off 5 bases at V and 7 bases at J, with 8 bases between the two ends. The length of the CDR3 is 12 residues. The CDR3 reads CASSFGAEKLFF. The CDR3 DNA reads as TGTGCCAGCAGCTTTGGAGCTGAAAAACTGTTTTTT.

This clone was counted between two and nine times. This chain joins TRBV15 and TRBJ2-1; 11 bases are shared with TRBD1. The CDR3 length is 16 residues. With V trimmed by 1 base and J by 8 bases, 7 bases remained unmatched. Germline CDR1 is LNHNV and CDR2 is YYDKDF (reference sequence). The CDR3 region is CATSRGVGQGDDEQFF. In DNA form, the CDR3 reads TGTGCCACCAGCAGAGGGGTGGGACAGGGGGATGATGAGCAGTTCTTC.

This clone was recorded once. At one boundary the junction diverges from the germline segment, which might be a read error. V and J are TRBV28 and TRBJ2-2; 9 positions match TRBD1. This CDR3 has 18 residues. Germline CDR1 and CDR2: MDHEN and SYDVKM. DNA of the CDR3: TGTGCCAGCAGTTCTTATAATACGGGACAGGGTATCACCGGGCAGCTGTTTTTT. This gives the protein CASSSYNTGQGITGQLFF.

The V and J genes are TRBV6-5 and TRBJ2-6, with D possibly matching TRBD1 (5 bases). The ends were cut back, 6 bases at V and 4 bases at J, with 10 bases in the middle. The CDR3 runs to 14 residues. Per the germline V gene, CDR1 is MNHEY and CDR2 is SVGAGI. The CDR3 protein is CASRQGSGANVLTF. The DNA of the CDR3 is TGTGCCAGCAGGCAGGGCTCCGGGGCCAACGTCCTGACTTTC.

V gene TRBV10-3 combines with J gene TRBJ2-7; TRBD2 agrees at 10 bases. CDR3 size: 14 residues. From germline, CDR1 is ENHRY and CDR2 SYGVKD. Trimming cost V 6 bases and J 1 base; bases outside gene matches: 3. CDR3 in amino acids: CAIRGTSVSYEQYF. For the CDR3, the DNA is TGTGCCATCAGAGGGACTAGCGTATCCTACGAGCAGTACTTC.

The rearrangement joins TRBV19 to TRBJ1-3; 8 nucleotides line up with TRBD1. Germline V gene sequence: CDR1 LNHDA, CDR2 SQIVND (reference sequence). This CDR3 comprises 19 residues. Trimming took 3 bases from V and 0 from J; bases not matched to a gene: 13. CDR3 sequence: CASSISHGRGLSSGNTIYF. CDR3 nucleotides: TGTGCCAGTAGTATCTCCCATGGCAGGGGGCTTTCCTCTGGAAACACCATATATTTT. The full variable domain, its missing parts supplied by reference TRBV19 and TRBJ1-3, is DGGITQSPKYLFRKEGQNVTLSCEQNLNHDAMYWYRQDPGQGLRLIYYSQIVNDFQKGDIAEGYSVSREKKESFPLTVTSAQKNPTAFYLCASSISHGRGLSSGNTIYFGEGSWLTVV.

The CDR3 DNA follows: TGCGCCAGCAGCACGACTAGCGGGAGCAGCGAGCAGTACTTC. Protein sequence: CASSTTSGSSEQYF. The rearrangement joins TRBV5-1 to TRBJ2-7; 12 bases map to TRBD2. Trimming took 4 bases from V and 6 from J; bases not matched to a gene: 5. Germline CDR1 and CDR2: SGHRS and YFSETQ. The CDR3 totals 14 residues.

This clone was detected only once. This sequence joins TRBV2 and TRBJ2-1; tentatively, D is TRBD1 (5 bases). Trimming left V 4 bases short and J 8 bases short, with 15 bases between. CDR1 SNHLY and CDR2 FYNNEI come from the germline V gene. The CDR3 covers 14 residues. In DNA, the CDR3 is TGTGCCAGCAGTGTAGGGCAGGGTAGGGATGAGCAGTTCTTC. Amino acid sequence: CASSVGQGRDEQFF.

This chain links TRBV5-4 with TRBJ1-1; tentatively, D is TRBD1 (6 bases). The CDR3 covers 14 residues. The germline CDR1 and CDR2 sequences are SGHNT and YYREEE (reference sequence). V dropped 3 bases and J dropped 0 bases, with 9 bases sitting between them. CDR3 residues: CASSSGVMNTEAFF. Here the CDR3 DNA reads TGTGCCAGCAGCTCAGGGGTGATGAACACTGAAGCTTTCTTT. Supplemented by reference TRBV5-4 and TRBJ1-1, the full variable domain reads ETGVTQSPTHLIKTRGQQVTLRCSSQSGHNTVSWYQQALGQGPQFIFQYYREEENGRGNFPPRFSGLQFPNYSSELNVNALELDDSALYLCASSSGVMNTEAFFGQGTRLTVV.

The chain is built from TRBV11-3 and TRBJ1-1, with a weak D call TRBD1 (6 bases). The V gene's germline CDR1 is SGHNT and CDR2 YENEEA. The CDR3 extends over 14 amino acids. The V end was cut by 5 bases, the J end by 3 bases, with 13 bases between. CDR3 nucleotide sequence: TGTGCCAGCAGCCCGTGGGGGCCCCACACTGAAGCTTTCTTT. Translating it yields CASSPWGPHTEAFF. The entire variable domain, with the rest obtained from reference TRBV11-3 and TRBJ1-1, is as follows: EAGVVQSPRYKIIEKKQPVAFWCNPISGHNTLYWYLQNLGQGPELLIRYENEEAVDDSQLPKDRFSAERLKGVDSTLKIQPAELGDSAVYLCASSPWGPHTEAFFGQGTRLTVV.

The chain carries TRBV5-1 and TRBJ2-7; 9 bases line up with TRBD2. The CDR3 spans 15 residues. CDR1 and CDR2 from the germline V gene are SGHRS and YFSETQ. V lost 0 bases to trimming and J lost 2 bases; unmatched junction nucleotides: 3. CDR3 protein: CASSLASGNPYEQYF. CDR3 DNA sequence: TGCGCCAGCAGCTTGGCTAGCGGGAACCCCTACGAGCAGTACTTC.

The chain joins TRBV19 to TRBJ2-2; D is unclear. CDR1 and CDR2 (germline): LNHDA, SQIVND (reference sequence). V was clipped by 0 bases and J by 5 bases, with 7 bases between them. CDR3 length: 14 amino acids. This chain's CDR3 is CASSIDTETGELFF. CDR3 nucleotide sequence: TGTGCCAGTAGTATAGATACGGAGACCGGGGAGCTGTTTTTT.

J is TRBJ2-1 and V is TRBV5-1, with D possibly TRBD1 on 5 matching bases. Germline CDR1 reads SGHRS; CDR2 reads YFSETQ. V was trimmed by 3 bases and J by 5 bases, leaving 12 bases between them. The CDR3 has 14 amino acids. In nucleotides, the CDR3 is TGCGCCAGCAGCTGGGGCCTATCAAACAATGAGCAGTTCTTC. Its translation is CASSWGLSNNEQFF.

The CDR3, as DNA: TGTGCCAGCAGGGGCATTATTTCTCCCCACTTCACAGATACGCAGTATTTT. Amino acids: CASRGIISPHFTDTQYF. The V and J genes are TRBV7-9 and TRBJ2-3; no definite D call. The germline V and J ends were trimmed by 6 bases and 2 bases, with 21 bases remaining between them. CDR1 and CDR2 from the germline V gene are SEHNR and FQNEAQ (reference sequence). There are 17 residues in the CDR3.

This sequence joins TRBV24-1 and TRBJ2-1; TRBD2 might be the D (5 bases). Germline values: CDR1 KGHDR, CDR2 SFDVKD. Trimming removed 1 base at V and 9 bases at J, with 9 bases between. The length of the CDR3 is 13 residues. Here the CDR3 reads CATSDLLGSEQFF. The DNA for the CDR3 is TGTGCCACCAGTGATTTATTGGGGAGTGAGCAGTTCTTC.

V usage is TRBV7-2 and J usage is TRBJ2-5; D perhaps matches TRBD2 (5 bases). From germline, CDR1 is SGHTA and CDR2 FQGNSA. Trimming cost V 3 bases and J 9 bases, with 14 bases left between them. The CDR3 totals 13 residues. This CDR3 reads CASSFSAAGAQYF. The CDR3 DNA reads as TGTGCCAGCAGCTTTTCGGCGGCCGGGGCCCAGTACTTC. Full variable domain (missing parts from reference TRBV7-2 and TRBJ2-5): GAGVSQSPSNKVTEKGKDVELRCDPISGHTALYWYRQSLGQGLEFLIYFQGNSAPDKSGLPSDRFSAERTGGSVSTLTIQRTQQEDSAVYLCASSFSAAGAQYFGPGTRLLVL.

The V gene is TRBV7-9, the J gene TRBJ2-5; 10 nucleotides agree with TRBD1. Germline CDR1 reads SEHNR; CDR2 reads FQNEAQ (reference sequence). V gave up 3 bases and J gave up 5 bases; unmatched junction bases: 6. The CDR3 has 15 amino acids. The CDR3 sequence: CASSFGTGEVETQYF. DNA for the CDR3: TGTGCCAGCAGCTTCGGGACAGGGGAAGTCGAGACCCAGTACTTC.

The chain uses TRBV5-6 and TRBJ1-4; 8 nucleotides line up with TRBD1. CDR1 is SGHDT, CDR2 YYEEEE, per germline. CDR3 length: 13 residues. Losses at the gene ends were 5 bases for V and 3 bases for J; bases not matched to a gene: 0. CDR3: CASRGQANEKLFF. CDR3 sequence (DNA): TGTGCCAGCAGGGGACAGGCTAATGAAAAACTGTTTTTT.

The chain recombines TRBV15 with TRBJ2-1; the match to TRBD2 covers 11 bases. Per germline, CDR1 LNHNV and CDR2 YYDKDF (reference sequence). The CDR3 is made up of 15 amino acids. V gave up 5 bases and J gave up 4 bases; unmatched junction bases: 4. The CDR3 reads CATSVTSGSYNEQFF. In DNA form, the CDR3 reads TGTGCCACCAGCGTAACTAGCGGGAGTTACAATGAGCAGTTCTTC.

This chain links TRBV28 with TRBJ1-2, with D possibly being TRBD1 (6 bases). The CDR3 covers 13 residues. Germline V gene data show CDR1 as MDHEN and CDR2 as SYDVKM. The germline V and J ends were trimmed by 7 bases and 14 bases, with 23 bases remaining between them. This CDR3 reads CASTRGSRGAGTF. The CDR3 nucleotides are TGTGCCAGCACCCGAGGGTCTCGGGGGGCAGGGACCTTC.